The rows below give T cell receptor beta chains drawn from one sample of a study of T cells in Graves' hyperthyroidism and ophthalmopathy. Each CDR3 protein gets one entry after TCRdb re-called the multiplex PCR reads with MiXCR. Among roughly 510,000 distinct CDR3 sequences, around 50% were seen once, and the ten largest hold around 44%. The specimen sequenced was peripheral blood or thyroid tissue (not recorded which). All receptors come from an adult woman with Graves' disease, either hyperthyroidism or ophthalmopathy (not recorded which). Each CDR3 is given with its conserved first and last residue. The order of the fields is V gene, clone size, D gene, J gene, CDR3 DNA, CDR3 protein. The D gene is left open where the match is weak. Some rows mark clone size as missing; the rest say once, few, many or name a class of expanded clone.

v_call: TRBV7-9
clone_size: NA
d_call: NA
j_call: TRBJ2-3
cdr3_nt: TGTGCCAGCAGCCGTAACCGGGCGACAGATACGCAGTATTTT
cdr3_aa: CASSRNRATDTQYF

v_call: TRBV24-1
clone_size: NA
d_call: NA
j_call: TRBJ1-2
cdr3_nt: TGTGCCACCAGTGATGGAAAGGGGGGAACCGGCTACACCTTC
cdr3_aa: CATSDGKGGTGYTF

v_call: TRBV7-2
clone_size: NA
d_call: NA
j_call: TRBJ2-1
cdr3_nt: TGTGCCAGCAGCTTGGCTAGAGGGGGAGCCGTCTCCTACAATGAGCAGTTCTTC
cdr3_aa: CASSLARGGAVSYNEQFF

v_call: TRBV7-2
clone_size: NA
d_call: NA
j_call: TRBJ2-7
cdr3_nt: TGTGCCAGCAGCCGTCGCTCTTTAGCATCCTACGAGCAGTACTTC
cdr3_aa: CASSRRSLASYEQYF

v_call: TRBV12-3/TRBV12-4
clone_size: many
d_call: TRBD1
j_call: TRBJ2-7
cdr3_nt: TGTGCCAGCAGTACCAGGGGGAACCTCTACGAGCAGTACTTC
cdr3_aa: CASSTRGNLYEQYF

v_call: TRBV7-2
clone_size: NA
d_call: NA
j_call: TRBJ1-4
cdr3_nt: TGTGCCAGCAGCCCCAAGACAGGAGCTAATGAAAAACTGTTTTTT
cdr3_aa: CASSPKTGANEKLFF

v_call: TRBV2
clone_size: NA
d_call: TRBD2
j_call: TRBJ2-5
cdr3_nt: TGTGTCCTCCGGGCGGGAGGCCAAGAGACCCAGTACTTC
cdr3_aa: CVLRAGGQETQYF

v_call: TRBV29-1
clone_size: NA
d_call: NA
j_call: TRBJ2-3
cdr3_nt: TGCAGCGTTGAAGGGCGGACCACAGATACGCAGTATTTT
cdr3_aa: CSVEGRTTDTQYF

v_call: TRBV20-1
clone_size: many
d_call: TRBD1
j_call: TRBJ1-6
cdr3_nt: TGCAGTGCTAGAGGTTTAGACAGGGGAGTCTCCTATAATTCACCCCTCCACTTT
cdr3_aa: CSARGLDRGVSYNSPLHF

v_call: TRBV7-2
clone_size: NA
d_call: TRBD1
j_call: TRBJ1-2
cdr3_nt: TGTGCCAGCAGCTTCCTACAGGGGGGCTATGGCTACACCTTC
cdr3_aa: CASSFLQGGYGYTF

v_call: TRBV7-2
clone_size: many
d_call: TRBD2
j_call: TRBJ2-3
cdr3_nt: TGTGCCAGCAGCCTGACTAGCGGGGTCCGCACAGATACGCAGTATTTT
cdr3_aa: CASSLTSGVRTDTQYF

v_call: TRBV29-1
clone_size: NA
d_call: NA
j_call: TRBJ2-6
cdr3_nt: TGCAGCGTTGAGTGGGTGGAGGGGCGCCACTCTGGGGCCAACGTCCTGACTTTC
cdr3_aa: CSVEWVEGRHSGANVLTF

v_call: TRBV15
clone_size: NA
d_call: NA
j_call: TRBJ2-6
cdr3_nt: TGTGCCACCAGCAGAGAAAGAGGGTCTGGGGCCAACGTCCTGACTTTC
cdr3_aa: CATSRERGSGANVLTF

v_call: TRBV2
clone_size: NA
d_call: NA
j_call: TRBJ1-5
cdr3_nt: TGTGCCACTACGAGGACGGGAAGCAATCAGCCCCAGCATTTT
cdr3_aa: CATTRTGSNQPQHF

v_call: TRBV10-3
clone_size: NA
d_call: NA
j_call: TRBJ2-6
cdr3_nt: TGTGCCATCAGTGATGTGGGTTTAGGCAGGGACACTGAAGCTTTC
cdr3_aa: CAISDVGLGRDTEAF

v_call: TRBV5-1
clone_size: many
d_call: TRBD1
j_call: TRBJ2-7
cdr3_nt: TGCGCCAGCAGGGGACAGGGGGCTTTCCACGAGCAGTACTTC
cdr3_aa: CASRGQGAFHEQYF

v_call: TRBV2
clone_size: NA
d_call: TRBD1
j_call: TRBJ2-2
cdr3_nt: TGTGCCAGCAGTGCAAGGGACAGGGCGGGGACCGGGGAGCTGTTTTTT
cdr3_aa: CASSARDRAGTGELFF

v_call: TRBV6-5
clone_size: many
d_call: NA
j_call: TRBJ1-2
cdr3_nt: TGTGCCAGCAGTTACTTGGGGGTTCAAGGGAACTATGGCTACACCTTC
cdr3_aa: CASSYLGVQGNYGYTF

v_call: TRBV27
clone_size: many
d_call: TRBD1
j_call: TRBJ2-7
cdr3_nt: TGTGCCAGCAGCCTGACAGGGATCTCCTACGAGCAGTACTTC
cdr3_aa: CASSLTGISYEQYF

v_call: TRBV10-3
clone_size: few
d_call: NA
j_call: TRBJ1-2
cdr3_nt: TGTGCCATCAGGACGGACAGAGCTAACTATGGCTACACCTTC
cdr3_aa: CAIRTDRANYGYTF

v_call: TRBV4-1
clone_size: NA
d_call: NA
j_call: TRBJ1-2
cdr3_nt: TGTGCCAGCAGCCCTTGGACTGATCAGGATGGCTACACCTTC
cdr3_aa: CASSPWTDQDGYTF

v_call: TRBV20-1
clone_size: many
d_call: TRBD1
j_call: TRBJ1-1
cdr3_nt: TGCAGTGCTGGGGCGCAGGGGGGGACTGAAGCTTTCTTT
cdr3_aa: CSAGAQGGTEAFF

v_call: TRBV11-2
clone_size: once
d_call: NA
j_call: TRBJ2-6
cdr3_nt: TGTGCCAGTAACCACTACAGGGCCTCTGGGGCCAACGTCCTGACTTTC
cdr3_aa: CASNHYRASGANVLTF

v_call: TRBV2
clone_size: many
d_call: NA
j_call: TRBJ2-7
cdr3_nt: TGTGCCAGCAGTGAGGAACGCTACTACGAGCAGTACTTC
cdr3_aa: CASSEERYYEQYF

v_call: TRBV7-8
clone_size: NA
d_call: NA
j_call: TRBJ1-1
cdr3_nt: TGTGCCAGCACCCACGGGAACACTGAAGCTTTCTTT
cdr3_aa: CASTHGNTEAFF

v_call: TRBV5-6
clone_size: many
d_call: NA
j_call: TRBJ2-1
cdr3_nt: TGTGCCAGCAGCCCCTGGGGTGGAAGTAAAAATGAGCAGTTCTTC
cdr3_aa: CASSPWGGSKNEQFF

v_call: TRBV2
clone_size: NA
d_call: NA
j_call: TRBJ1-3
cdr3_nt: TGTGCCAGCAGGAGACAATGGGGTACGGGAAACACCATATATTTT
cdr3_aa: CASRRQWGTGNTIYF

v_call: TRBV2
clone_size: few
d_call: TRBD1
j_call: TRBJ1-1
cdr3_nt: TGTGCCAGCCGACCCTGGACAGGTGGCACTGAAGCTTTCTTT
cdr3_aa: CASRPWTGGTEAFF

v_call: TRBV4-2
clone_size: NA
d_call: NA
j_call: TRBJ1-4
cdr3_nt: TGTGCCAGCAGCCAAGTCCCCAGGGTGCTGTTTTTT
cdr3_aa: CASSQVPRVLFF

v_call: TRBV12-3/TRBV12-4
clone_size: NA
d_call: NA
j_call: TRBJ1-2
cdr3_nt: TGTGCCAGCGCCCTAAATGGCTACACCTTC
cdr3_aa: CASALNGYTF

v_call: TRBV6-2/TRBV6-3
clone_size: few
d_call: NA
j_call: TRBJ2-7
cdr3_nt: TGTGCCAGCAGTTACCGCAGGAGGGGCTACTACGAGCAGTACTTC
cdr3_aa: CASSYRRRGYYEQYF

v_call: TRBV7-3
clone_size: NA
d_call: TRBD1
j_call: TRBJ1-2
cdr3_nt: TGTGCCAGCAGCAGTACCGCCGGGACAGGCGGCTACACCTTC
cdr3_aa: CASSSTAGTGGYTF

v_call: TRBV7-2
clone_size: NA
d_call: NA
j_call: TRBJ1-1
cdr3_nt: TGTGCCAGCAGCCCTCAGGAGGGCGCAGGGGAAGCTTTCTTT
cdr3_aa: CASSPQEGAGEAFF

v_call: TRBV10-3
clone_size: NA
d_call: TRBD2
j_call: TRBJ2-5
cdr3_nt: TGTGCCATCAGTGAGTCGCTTTTTCCTAGCGGGAGGAGCGAGATGTTAGAGACCCAGTACTTC
cdr3_aa: CAISESLFPSGRSEMLETQYF

v_call: TRBV7-9
clone_size: many
d_call: TRBD2
j_call: TRBJ2-7
cdr3_nt: TGTGCCAGCAGCCCCGGACTAGCGGGAGGGGGGGAGCAGTACTTC
cdr3_aa: CASSPGLAGGGEQYF

v_call: TRBV7-8
clone_size: many
d_call: NA
j_call: TRBJ1-1
cdr3_nt: TGTGCCAGCAGCTTAGTTCAGGGCCCAAACACTGAAGCTTTCTTT
cdr3_aa: CASSLVQGPNTEAFF

v_call: TRBV6-5
clone_size: many
d_call: NA
j_call: TRBJ2-5
cdr3_nt: TGTGCCAGCAGCCGCGGACAACTTGTGGAGACCCAGTACTTC
cdr3_aa: CASSRGQLVETQYF

v_call: TRBV11-2
clone_size: many
d_call: NA
j_call: TRBJ2-7
cdr3_nt: TGTGCCAGCAGCTTAGTCGGCGAGCAGTACTTC
cdr3_aa: CASSLVGEQYF

v_call: TRBV2
clone_size: NA
d_call: NA
j_call: TRBJ2-5
cdr3_nt: TGTGCCAGCAGTGAGGGCCTAGGGGGATACCAAGAGACCCAGTACTTC
cdr3_aa: CASSEGLGGYQETQYF

v_call: TRBV24-1
clone_size: few
d_call: NA
j_call: TRBJ1-2
cdr3_nt: TGTGCCACCAGTGAAAAGGGGCACTATGGCTACACCTTC
cdr3_aa: CATSEKGHYGYTF

v_call: TRBV20-1
clone_size: NA
d_call: NA
j_call: TRBJ2-5
cdr3_nt: TGCAGTGCTAATCTGGCAGGGAAGGAGACCCAGTACTTC
cdr3_aa: CSANLAGKETQYF

v_call: TRBV20-1
clone_size: NA
d_call: TRBD2
j_call: TRBJ2-7
cdr3_nt: TGCAGTGCTAGTAGACTAGCGGCTTACTCCTACGAGCAGTACTTC
cdr3_aa: CSASRLAAYSYEQYF

v_call: TRBV7-2
clone_size: many
d_call: NA
j_call: TRBJ2-5
cdr3_nt: TGTGCCAGCAGCTTCTGGCCTCAAAGCGAAGAGACCCAGTACTTC
cdr3_aa: CASSFWPQSEETQYF

v_call: TRBV5-6
clone_size: NA
d_call: NA
j_call: TRBJ2-5
cdr3_nt: TGTGCCAGCAGCTACTGGACAGAAGAGACCCAGTACTTC
cdr3_aa: CASSYWTEETQYF

v_call: TRBV7-4
clone_size: NA
d_call: NA
j_call: TRBJ2-3
cdr3_nt: TGTGCCAGCAGCGCTCGTGCGGCCTTTTCAGATACGCAGTATTTT
cdr3_aa: CASSARAAFSDTQYF

v_call: TRBV5-1
clone_size: once
d_call: TRBD2
j_call: TRBJ2-2
cdr3_nt: TGCGCCAGCAGCCCTAGACTAGCGGGGCCCACCGGGGAGCTGTTTTTT
cdr3_aa: CASSPRLAGPTGELFF

v_call: TRBV5-6
clone_size: NA
d_call: NA
j_call: TRBJ1-2
cdr3_nt: TGTGCCAGCAGGCTGGATGGCGGGGCGCCCTATGGCTACACCTTC
cdr3_aa: CASRLDGGAPYGYTF

v_call: TRBV4-1
clone_size: NA
d_call: NA
j_call: TRBJ2-6
cdr3_nt: TGCGCCAGCAGCCAAGTGTCGGCCAACGTCCTGACTTTC
cdr3_aa: CASSQVSANVLTF

v_call: TRBV19
clone_size: NA
d_call: NA
j_call: TRBJ1-1
cdr3_nt: TGTGCCAGTAGATCAGTGGGCAGGGCGGCTGAAGCTTTCTTT
cdr3_aa: CASRSVGRAAEAFF

v_call: TRBV20-1
clone_size: NA
d_call: TRBD1
j_call: TRBJ2-2
cdr3_nt: TGCAGTGCTGTAACAGGGGGCCTAAACACCGGGGAGCTGTTTTTT
cdr3_aa: CSAVTGGLNTGELFF